These T cell receptor beta chains were read from a single sample in a study of shared clonotypes between healthy human individuals. The assay was immunoSEQ multiplex PCR, and TCRdb's table has in-frame clones only and misses some. The sample shows 1.5 million to 2.5 million clones, about 94% of them seen only once. Source material: naive CD8+ T cells sorted from blood. The receptors stem from a man between 18 and 35 years old in good health. The CDR3 runs from the conserved cysteine through the conserved F or W.

j_call v_call cdr3_aa
TRBJ2-2 TRBV13 CASSPGLAGELFF
TRBJ2-1 TRBV10-2 CATQTGSSYNEQFF
TRBJ2-5 TRBV27 CASSLIGGQETQYF
TRBJ2-7 TRBV27 CASSLGKGYRGAYEQYF
TRBJ1-2 TRBV6-6 CASSSDSQDYGYTF
TRBJ2-2 TRBV27 CASSFILAGAVSYTGELFF
TRBJ2-4 TRBV27 CASSFQGGKNIQYF
TRBJ2-7 TRBV15 CATSGGGESSYEQYF
TRBJ1-3 TRBV30 CAWSMGSSGNTIYF
TRBJ2-7 TRBV28 CASSQGPGDPREQYF
TRBJ2-7 TRBV7-9 CASSHGQGGHEQYF
TRBJ2-7 TRBV6-1 CASSEAGLGYNYEQYF
TRBJ1-6 TRBV4-1 CASSPEGWSPLHF
TRBJ1-1 TRBV10-3 CAISGARGGMNTEAFF
TRBJ2-7 TRBV5-8 CASSQTSGRAHEQYF
TRBJ2-7 TRBV4-2 CASSQDRGQGNEQYF
TRBJ1-2 TRBV2 CASSEALGSIDGYTF
TRBJ1-1 TRBV10-1 CASSVGKGDTEAFF
TRBJ2-7 TRBV19 CASSPREERSYEQYF
TRBJ2-7 TRBV6-1 CASSEGTSGFPYEQYF
TRBJ1-5 TRBV6-1 CASSEDNSGGNQPQHF
TRBJ2-7 TRBV11-2 CASSFGTGGSYEQYF
TRBJ2-7 TRBV5-4 CASSLGSGLVVYEQYF
TRBJ2-2 TRBV13 CASSSGTSGGTGELFF
TRBJ2-7 TRBV2 CASSRGTAESYEQYF
TRBJ2-7 TRBV27 CASSLAGGTSYEQYF
TRBJ1-1 TRBV15 CATSRTGAITEAFF
TRBJ2-1 TRBV7-2 CASSFTSGVYNEQFF
TRBJ1-1 TRBV6-5 CASSYEEGANEAFF
TRBJ2-7 TRBV2 CARQIGSTYEQYF
TRBJ2-7 TRBV27 CASSPTDNYEQYF
TRBJ2-7 TRBV4-3 CASSHGRAEIYEQYF
TRBJ2-2 TRBV19 CASSQGPTGELFF
TRBJ2-7 TRBV5-6 CASSLGGQEYF
TRBJ2-7 TRBV6-6 CATLGTGGNEQYF
TRBJ1-6 TRBV14 CASSQWGDSYNSPLHF
TRBJ2-1 TRBV5-1 CASSTISGNEQFF
TRBJ1-3 TRBV5-6 CASSLGISGNTIYF
TRBJ2-7 TRBV5-1 CASSLGGGREQYF
TRBJ2-7 TRBV28 CASSPEGQGGLFYEQYF
TRBJ2-7 TRBV7-6 CASSLERGDEQYF
TRBJ1-1 TRBV30 CAWSSLALNTEAFF
TRBJ2-7 TRBV2 CASRLLGVDEQYF
TRBJ2-1 TRBV25-1 CASSAEDGNEQFF
TRBJ2-2 TRBV10-1 CASSESRSTGELFF
TRBJ1-2 TRBV6-5 CASSYGQNDNYGYTF
TRBJ2-7 TRBV13 CASSFGGDLPYEQYF
TRBJ2-1 TRBV27 CASNLLGVGNEQFF
TRBJ2-6 TRBV2 CASSNPLDRVPSSGANVLTF
TRBJ2-1 TRBV2 CASSEADHYNEQFF
TRBJ1-1 TRBV28 CASNPVGVPTEAFF
TRBJ2-3 TRBV7-8 CASSPSLIGTGPDTQYF
TRBJ2-7 TRBV5-4 CASRATGPHAGEQYF
TRBJ1-2 TRBV6-5 CASSYSAREGYTF